This T cell receptor (beta chain) emerged from a study of T cells expressing NK-cell markers. Study-level background: All TCR beta repertoires analysed originated from sorted CD3+CD56+NKG2C+, CD3+CD56+NKG2C- and CD3+CD56-NKG2C+ T cells. Study-level findings and limits: Several donors likewise had their CD3+CD56-NKG2C+ fraction led by these clonotypes.

As regards this clonotype: The antigen is not known.

TCR beta cDNA was made by 5'RACE template switching with UMIs. TCRdb reprocessed the 5' RACE reads, with one entry per CDR3 protein and no DNA. The sample includes hundreds of thousands of distinct CDR3 sequences. This CDR3 region has 16 residues. CDR1 is SGHTA, CDR2 FQGNSA, per germline. The receptor comes from a woman between 18 and 75 years old in good health. The V and J genes are TRBV7-2 and TRBJ1-2. Specimen: blood T cells: a sorted CD56 or NKG2C T cell subset, CD4+ or CD8+ T cells, or bulk PBMC T cells (not recorded which). The CDR3 protein is CASSLTGRTDLYGYTF.